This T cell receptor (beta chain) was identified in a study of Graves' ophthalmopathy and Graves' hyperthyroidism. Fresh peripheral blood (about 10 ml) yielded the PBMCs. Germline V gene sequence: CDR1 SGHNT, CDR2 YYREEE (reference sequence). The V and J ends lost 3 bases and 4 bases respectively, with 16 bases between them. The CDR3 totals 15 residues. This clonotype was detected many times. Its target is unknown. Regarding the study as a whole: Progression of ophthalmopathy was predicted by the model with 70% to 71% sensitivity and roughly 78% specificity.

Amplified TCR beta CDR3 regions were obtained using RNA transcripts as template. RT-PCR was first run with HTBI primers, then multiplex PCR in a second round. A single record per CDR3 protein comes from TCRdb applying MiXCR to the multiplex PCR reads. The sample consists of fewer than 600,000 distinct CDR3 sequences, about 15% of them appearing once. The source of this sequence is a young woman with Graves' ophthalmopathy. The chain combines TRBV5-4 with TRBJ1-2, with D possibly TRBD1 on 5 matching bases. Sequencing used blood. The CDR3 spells CASSSGTTSGYGYTF. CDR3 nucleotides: TGTGCCAGCAGCTCCGGGACTACATCTGGCTATGGCTACACCTTC.